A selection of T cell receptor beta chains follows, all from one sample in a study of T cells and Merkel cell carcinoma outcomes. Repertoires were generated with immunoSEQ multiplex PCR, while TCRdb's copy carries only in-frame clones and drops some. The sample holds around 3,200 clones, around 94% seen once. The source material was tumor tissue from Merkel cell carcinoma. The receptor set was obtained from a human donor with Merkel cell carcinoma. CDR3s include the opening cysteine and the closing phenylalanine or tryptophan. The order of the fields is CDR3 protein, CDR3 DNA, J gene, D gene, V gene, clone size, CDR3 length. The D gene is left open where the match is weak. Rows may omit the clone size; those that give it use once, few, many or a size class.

CDR3aa: CASSLLGQWTDTQYF; CDR3nt: TGTGCCAGCAGTTTGTTAGGACAGTGGACAGATACGCAGTATTTT; j_gene: TRBJ2-3; d_gene: .; v_gene: TRBV28; abundance: .; len: 15
CDR3aa: CASRKDTGFGANVLTF; CDR3nt: TGTGCCAGTAGGAAAGATACAGGCTTTGGGGCCAACGTCCTGACTTTC; j_gene: TRBJ2-6; d_gene: .; v_gene: TRBV19; abundance: .; len: 16
CDR3aa: CASSLGGSGTEAFF; CDR3nt: TGTGCCAGCAGCCTGGGGGGGTCGGGCACTGAAGCTTTCTTT; j_gene: TRBJ1-1; d_gene: .; v_gene: TRBV5-4; abundance: .; len: 14
CDR3aa: CASSLKAGGGTQYF; CDR3nt: TGCGCCAGCAGCTTGAAGGCAGGGGGCGGGACCCAGTACTTC; j_gene: TRBJ2-5; d_gene: TRBD1; v_gene: TRBV5-1; abundance: .; len: 14
CDR3aa: CASSDHRAGMYGYTF; CDR3nt: TGTGCCAGCAGTGACCACAGGGCGGGGATGTATGGCTACACCTTC; j_gene: TRBJ1-2; d_gene: .; v_gene: TRBV2; abundance: .; len: 15
CDR3aa: CASSSLERRYTDTQYF; CDR3nt: TGTGCCAGCAGTTCCCTCGAGCGGAGGTATACAGATACGCAGTATTTT; j_gene: TRBJ2-3; d_gene: .; v_gene: TRBV6-6; abundance: .; len: 16
CDR3aa: CASGGRQETQYF; CDR3nt: TGTGCCAGTGGGGGAAGGCAAGAGACCCAGTACTTC; j_gene: TRBJ2-5; d_gene: .; v_gene: TRBV19; abundance: .; len: 12
CDR3aa: CASTLGVTEAFF; CDR3nt: TGTGCCAGTACCCTTGGGGTTACTGAAGCTTTCTTT; j_gene: TRBJ1-1; d_gene: .; v_gene: TRBV5-6; abundance: .; len: 12
CDR3aa: CASSQELDGWGYTF; CDR3nt: TGTGCCAGCAGCCAAGAGCTGGACGGCTGGGGCTACACCTTC; j_gene: TRBJ1-2; d_gene: .; v_gene: TRBV14; abundance: .; len: 14
CDR3aa: CASSYPRDRGGETQYF; CDR3nt: TGCGCCAGCAGCTACCCCCGGGACAGGGGAGGGGAGACCCAGTACTTC; j_gene: TRBJ2-5; d_gene: TRBD1; v_gene: TRBV5-1; abundance: .; len: 16
CDR3aa: CASSQSPGGQEQYF; CDR3nt: TGTGCCAGCAGCCAATCGCCGGGGGGCCAGGAGCAGTACTTC; j_gene: TRBJ2-7; d_gene: .; v_gene: TRBV16; abundance: .; len: 14
CDR3aa: CASSPFSYEQYF; CDR3nt: TGTGCCAGCAGCCCTTTCTCCTACGAGCAGTACTTC; j_gene: TRBJ2-7; d_gene: .; v_gene: TRBV7-2; abundance: .; len: 12
CDR3aa: CASSVSGTETYEQYF; CDR3nt: TGTGCCAGCAGCGTCTCCGGGACAGAGACCTACGAGCAGTACTTC; j_gene: TRBJ2-7; d_gene: TRBD1; v_gene: TRBV11-2; abundance: .; len: 15
CDR3aa: CASSPRTDREAFF; CDR3nt: TGTGCCAGCAGCCCGCGGACAGACCGAGAGGCTTTCTTT; j_gene: TRBJ1-1; d_gene: .; v_gene: TRBV7-2; abundance: .; len: 13
CDR3aa: CASSSTGEGNIQYF; CDR3nt: TGTGCCAGCAGCTCAACAGGGGAGGGGAACATTCAGTACTTC; j_gene: TRBJ2-4; d_gene: .; v_gene: TRBV27; abundance: .; len: 14
CDR3aa: CASSPYRAGRDTEAFF; CDR3nt: TGTGCCAGCTCACCGTACCGAGCAGGGCGGGACACTGAAGCTTTCTTT; j_gene: TRBJ1-1; d_gene: .; v_gene: TRBV18; abundance: .; len: 16
CDR3aa: CASSPSLAEQETQYF; CDR3nt: TGCGCCAGCAGCCCGTCGTTAGCAGAACAAGAGACCCAGTACTTC; j_gene: TRBJ2-5; d_gene: .; v_gene: TRBV5-1; abundance: .; len: 15
CDR3aa: CSVERDRGSTEAFF; CDR3nt: TGCAGCGTTGAAAGGGACAGGGGCTCCACTGAAGCTTTCTTT; j_gene: TRBJ1-1; d_gene: TRBD1; v_gene: TRBV29-1; abundance: .; len: 14
CDR3aa: CAWTPVRGGSYGYTF; CDR3nt: TGTGCCTGGACCCCGGTTAGGGGAGGGAGCTATGGCTACACCTTC; j_gene: TRBJ1-2; d_gene: .; v_gene: TRBV30; abundance: .; len: 15
CDR3aa: CASSVAPSRGQTYEQYF; CDR3nt: TGTGCCAGCAGCGTCGCACCTAGCAGGGGGCAGACCTACGAGCAGTACTTC; j_gene: TRBJ2-7; d_gene: TRBD1; v_gene: TRBV11-3; abundance: .; len: 17
CDR3aa: CSGGSPFEKLFF; CDR3nt: TGCAGCGGCGGCAGCCCCTTTGAAAAACTGTTTTTT; j_gene: TRBJ1-4; d_gene: .; v_gene: TRBV29-1; abundance: .; len: 12
CDR3aa: CASSARLAERNIQYF; CDR3nt: TGTGCCAGCAGCGCTAGACTAGCGGAACGAAACATTCAGTACTTC; j_gene: TRBJ2-4; d_gene: TRBD2; v_gene: TRBV2; abundance: .; len: 15
CDR3aa: CASSPSSGTNRNPEQFF; CDR3nt: TGTGCCAGCTCACCCAGTTCCGGGACTAACAGGAATCCTGAGCAGTTCTTC; j_gene: TRBJ2-1; d_gene: TRBD2; v_gene: TRBV18; abundance: .; len: 17
CDR3aa: CASSLQGSSYEQYF; CDR3nt: TGTGCCAGCAGCTTACAGGGGAGCTCCTACGAGCAGTACTTC; j_gene: TRBJ2-7; d_gene: .; v_gene: TRBV11-3; abundance: .; len: 14
CDR3aa: CAFLAGAQPDTQYF; CDR3nt: TGTGCCTTCCTAGCGGGAGCTCAGCCGGATACGCAGTATTTT; j_gene: TRBJ2-3; d_gene: TRBD2; v_gene: TRBV30; abundance: .; len: 14
CDR3aa: CASSRLYKQYF; CDR3nt: TGTGCCAGCAGCCGCCTCTACAAGCAGTACTTC; j_gene: TRBJ2-7; d_gene: .; v_gene: TRBV7-9; abundance: .; len: 11
CDR3aa: CASSFDSGANVLTF; CDR3nt: TGTGCCAGCAGCTTCGACTCTGGGGCCAACGTCCTGACTTTC; j_gene: TRBJ2-6; d_gene: .; v_gene: TRBV27; abundance: .; len: 14
CDR3aa: CASSPSGRGETQYF; CDR3nt: TGTGCCAGCAGCCCCAGCGGGAGAGGGGAGACCCAGTACTTC; j_gene: TRBJ2-5; d_gene: TRBD2; v_gene: TRBV28; abundance: .; len: 14
CDR3aa: CSVVRDSGNTIYF; CDR3nt: TGCAGCGTTGTTCGGGACTCTGGAAACACCATATATTTT; j_gene: TRBJ1-3; d_gene: .; v_gene: TRBV29-1; abundance: .; len: 13
CDR3aa: CASSLAASASYEQYF; CDR3nt: TGCGCCAGCAGCTTGGCCGCTAGCGCCTCCTACGAGCAGTACTTC; j_gene: TRBJ2-7; d_gene: .; v_gene: TRBV5-1; abundance: .; len: 15
CDR3aa: CASSQYKGEGGYTF; CDR3nt: TGCGCCAGCAGCCAATATAAAGGGGAGGGTGGCTACACCTTC; j_gene: TRBJ1-2; d_gene: .; v_gene: TRBV4-1; abundance: .; len: 14
CDR3aa: CASSYSGTGDFYEQFF; CDR3nt: TGTGCCAGCAGTTACTCTGGGACAGGGGATTTCTATGAGCAGTTCTTC; j_gene: TRBJ2-1; d_gene: TRBD1; v_gene: TRBV6-5; abundance: .; len: 16
CDR3aa: CASSPEWGTEQYF; CDR3nt: TGCGCCAGCAGCCCAGAGTGGGGGACCGAGCAGTACTTC; j_gene: TRBJ2-7; d_gene: .; v_gene: TRBV5-1; abundance: .; len: 13
CDR3aa: CASSHGTPDNEQFF; CDR3nt: TGCGCCAGCAGCCACGGGACACCCGACAATGAGCAGTTCTTC; j_gene: TRBJ2-1; d_gene: .; v_gene: TRBV5-1; abundance: .; len: 14
CDR3aa: CASSFSADGVTIYF; CDR3nt: TGTGCCAGCAGTTTCTCGGCCGACGGGGTCACCATATATTTT; j_gene: TRBJ1-3; d_gene: .; v_gene: TRBV6-6; abundance: few; len: 14
CDR3aa: CASSLGRGGPNEQFF; CDR3nt: TGTGCCAGCAGTTTAGGGCGGGGGGGCCCTAATGAGCAGTTCTTC; j_gene: TRBJ2-1; d_gene: TRBD2; v_gene: TRBV27; abundance: .; len: 15
CDR3aa: CASSRDTGNTIYF; CDR3nt: TGTGCCAGTAGCCGGGACACCGGAAACACCATATATTTT; j_gene: TRBJ1-3; d_gene: .; v_gene: TRBV19; abundance: .; len: 13
CDR3aa: CASSPRPSGGLAKNIQYF; CDR3nt: TGTGCCAGCAGCCCCCGCCCCTCAGGGGGGCTAGCCAAAAACATTCAGTACTTC; j_gene: TRBJ2-4; d_gene: .; v_gene: TRBV11-2; abundance: .; len: 18
CDR3aa: CASSRVNTEAFF; CDR3nt: TGTGCCAGCTCACGGGTGAACACTGAAGCTTTCTTT; j_gene: TRBJ1-1; d_gene: .; v_gene: TRBV18; abundance: .; len: 12